These T cell receptor beta chains were read from a single sample in a study of T cells in Graves' hyperthyroidism and ophthalmopathy. TCRdb fed the multiplex PCR reads into MiXCR, producing one record per CDR3 protein. The top ten hold approximately 19% of the sample, which has more than 350,000 distinct CDR3 sequences, around 15% seen once. The sample comprised blood. These receptors all stem from a woman aged 55-69 years with Graves' ophthalmopathy. The conserved cysteine and the conserved F or W are not part of the CDR3 here.

v_gene,CDR3aa
TRBV3-1,ASSHQAGETQY
TRBV14,ASSQIRRASGAGELF
TRBV28,ASRPRGSEQF
TRBV20-1,SARQSISNQPQH
TRBV9,ASSVATGGGSPLH
TRBV10-3,AISGGHTSYSYEQY
TRBV6-1,ASSTRDRGTQPQH
TRBV10-3,AIGEGGQRAVEQY
TRBV27,ASSQDRLAGVARANVLT
TRBV2,ASSDRTGYSYEQY
TRBV5-1,ASSLLGQENEKLF
TRBV5-1,ASSPFAGSNEQF
TRBV12-3/TRBV12-4,ASTPEGSSYEQY
TRBV7-3,ASAKGTTNTGELF
TRBV2,ASSVQGNTEAF
TRBV3-1,ASSQEGTTAVEQF
TRBV7-9,ASSSTPGLAGATDTQY